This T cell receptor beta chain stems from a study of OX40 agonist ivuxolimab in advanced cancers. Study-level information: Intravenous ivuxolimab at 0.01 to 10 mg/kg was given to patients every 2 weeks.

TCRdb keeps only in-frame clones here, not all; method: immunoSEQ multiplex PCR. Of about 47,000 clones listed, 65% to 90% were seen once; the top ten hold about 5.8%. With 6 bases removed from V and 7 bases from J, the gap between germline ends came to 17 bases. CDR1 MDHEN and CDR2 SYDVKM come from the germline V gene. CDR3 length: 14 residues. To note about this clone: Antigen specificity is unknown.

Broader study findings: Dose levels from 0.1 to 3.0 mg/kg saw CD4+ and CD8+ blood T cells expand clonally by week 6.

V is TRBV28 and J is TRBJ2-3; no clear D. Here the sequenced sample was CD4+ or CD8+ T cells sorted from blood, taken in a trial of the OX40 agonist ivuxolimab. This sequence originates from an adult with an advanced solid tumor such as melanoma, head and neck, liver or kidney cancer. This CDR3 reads CASSPSSVPNTQYF. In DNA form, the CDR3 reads TGTGCCAGCAGCCCCTCGAGTGTCCCAAATACGCAGTATTTT.